The 4 T cell receptor beta chains presented below share a single source sample, sequenced in a study of response to subunit inactivated influenza vaccine. TCRdb re-called the RT-PCR reads through MiXCR, storing one row per CDR3 protein. The sample lists about 650,000 distinct CDR3 sequences, about 15% occurring once. Material: PBMCs from blood, obtained 11 to 12 days after vaccination. These receptors all come from a man aged 45-65 years who received an inactivated influenza vaccine.

The table lists this clonotype with many counts. J is TRBJ2-3 and V is TRBV7-3; 8 nucleotides line up with TRBD1. Germline CDR1 and CDR2: SGHTA and FQGTGA. The length of the CDR3 is 14 residues. V gave up 2 bases and J gave up 6 bases; unmatched junction bases: 4. The CDR3 DNA reads TGTGCCAGCAGCTTACGGCAGGGGGCTGATACGCAGTATTTT. Translated: CASSLRQGADTQYF. Using reference TRBV7-3 and TRBJ2-3 for the parts outside the CDR3, the full variable domain is GAGVSQTPSNKVTEKGKYVELRCDPISGHTALYWYRQSLGQGPEFLIYFQGTGAADDSGLPNDRFFAVRPEGSVSTLKIQRTERGDSAVYLCASSLRQGADTQYFGPGTRLTVL.

V and J are TRBV11-3 and TRBJ2-7; no firm D call. Per germline, CDR1 SGHNT and CDR2 YENEEA. This CDR3 is built from 12 residues. The ends were cut back, 5 bases at V and 6 bases at J, with 11 bases in the middle. The CDR3 protein is CASSIDRREQYF. The CDR3 nucleotides read TGTGCCAGCAGCATTGACCGGCGCGAGCAGTACTTC.

This clonotype showed up just once. J is TRBJ2-1 and V is TRBV6-5, with 7 bases aligning to TRBD1. The J segment lost 9 bases and the V segment lost 2 bases, leaving 7 bases of the junction unmatched. The CDR3 loop spans 14 amino acids. Germline V gene sequence: CDR1 MNHEY, CDR2 SVGAGI. CDR3 amino acids: CASSYRTGQTEQFF. In nucleotides, the CDR3 is TGTGCCAGCAGTTACCGGACAGGCCAGACTGAGCAGTTCTTC.

This clonotype occurred a few times. The CDR3 loop reads CSVAGVFYNEQFF. The DNA for the CDR3 is TGCAGCGTTGCCGGGGTTTTCTACAATGAGCAGTTCTTC. This rearrangement joins TRBV29-1 to TRBJ2-1; D possibly corresponds to TRBD2 (5 bases). Germline V gives CDR1 SQVTM, CDR2 ANQGSEA. The length of the CDR3 is 13 residues. V lost 4 bases, J lost 3 bases, and 10 bases lay in between.